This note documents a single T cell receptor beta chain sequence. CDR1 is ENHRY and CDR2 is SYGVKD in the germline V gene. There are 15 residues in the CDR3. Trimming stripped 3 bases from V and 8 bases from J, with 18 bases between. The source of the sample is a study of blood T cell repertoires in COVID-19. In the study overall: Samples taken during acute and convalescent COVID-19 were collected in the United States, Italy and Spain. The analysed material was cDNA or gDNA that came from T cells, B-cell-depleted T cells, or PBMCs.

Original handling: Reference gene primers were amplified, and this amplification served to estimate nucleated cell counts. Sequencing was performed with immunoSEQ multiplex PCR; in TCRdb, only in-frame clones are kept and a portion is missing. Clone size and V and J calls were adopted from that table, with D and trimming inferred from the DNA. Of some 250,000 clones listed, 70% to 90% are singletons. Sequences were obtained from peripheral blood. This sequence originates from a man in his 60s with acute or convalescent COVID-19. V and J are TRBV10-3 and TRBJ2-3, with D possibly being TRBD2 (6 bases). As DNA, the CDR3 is TGTGCCATCAGTGAAGGGACCGGGGGAGGAGGTACGCAGTATTTT. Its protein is CAISEGTGGGGTQYF.